Listed here is a single TCR beta chain. The antigen it recognizes is unknown. There are no base qualities to consult, and no much larger clone falls within one base. Enrolling through a virtual design, the prospective study's participants ranged in age from roughly 18 to 95 years and lived across about two dozen United States geographic areas. To assign participants to cohorts, the prospective study relied on clinical history that participants themselves reported in a screening survey and a study questionnaire. In the prospective study, mobile phlebotomists collected whole blood, serum and a nasopharyngeal or oropharyngeal swab from each participant. Over an approximately 2-month period, participants in the prospective study had the option of providing additional blood draws and questionnaires. Blood samples from the prospective study were shipped frozen or at room temperature prior to DNA extraction.

TCRbeta CDR3 regions were amplified from genomic DNA by means of the immunoSEQ Assay, a bias-controlled multiplex PCR. The study's processing was this. Nucleated cell counts per sample were estimated from amplification of reference gene primers within the assay. To quantify the absolute abundance of each unique TCRbeta CDR3 rearrangement, sequence reads were collapsed and filtered. For each sample, productive Simpson clonality was calculated as the square root of Simpson's diversity index over productive rearrangements. TCRdb retrieved this table from immuneACCESS and kept in-frame rearrangements only. Not all clones are present; in checked studies, unresolved V genes account for under half, and no reason is known for the remainder. The V and J calls and the clone size are those of that table, but D and trimming were determined from the DNA. The sample table lists 150,000 to 200,000 clones, about 77% of them with a count of one. The ten top clones hold roughly a sixth of the sample.

The cysteine opens and the valine closes a CDR3 of 13 amino acids. The retained sequence is limited to the CDR3, 39 bases, with the frame set at the first base. In the germline V gene, CDR1 corresponds to KGHSH and CDR2 to LQKENI. V is pared back by 6 bases and J by 2 bases, with 11 bases lying between the germline termini. This sample is drawn from a study of blood T cell repertoires in COVID-19 (dated by TCRdb to between 2020 and 2021). For context, the study as a whole: Collaborator samples came from the United States, Italy and Spain and covered acute and convalescent phases of COVID-19. Where HLA class I and class II types were available, the types were taken from metadata supplied by the sample provider, not from assay-based typing. The material from the prospective study consisted of cDNA or gDNA derived from T cells, B-cell-depleted T cells, or PBMCs. The repertoires were released in a freely available public database meant as a resource for research on the immune response to SARS-CoV-2. The samples were drawn from the first 160 participants of the ongoing ImmuneRACE study and from 1,200 or so subjects provided by 6 global collaborators. Deeply sampled blood TCRbeta repertoires from subjects exposed to, actively infected with, or recovered from COVID-19 were included in the dataset. Nearly every sample came with metadata listing a de-identified subject ID, COVID-19 status, age in years and sex. Findings and caveats that apply to the study as a whole: The amount of clinical and demographic metadata varied by source and participant and was provided uncurated.

Sequences were obtained from PBMCs or T cells enriched from blood (not recorded which). Recombination connected TRBV18 to TRBJ2-7, with the D segment identity uncertain. This TCR was recovered from a woman between 45 and 65 years old with acute COVID-19. The DNA is as follows: TGTGCCAGCTCCCCCCTTCCAGCCTACGAGCAGTACGTC. It codes for CASSPLPAYEQYV.